This TCR beta chain was captured by sequencing in a study of T cells after yellow fever vaccination. TCRdb re-derived calls from the 5' RACE reads in MiXCR, one entry per CDR3 protein. Found here are about 60,000 distinct CDR3 sequences, roughly 6.9% of them singletons; the top ten hold around 38%. Trimming took 4 bases from V and 2 from J; bases not matched to a gene: 10. The CDR3 sequence is 17 residues long. Germline V gives CDR1 MGHRA, CDR2 YSYEKL. The clonotype originates from a young man who received the YFV17D yellow fever vaccine. This material consisted of CD8+ T cells sorted from PBMCs, taken on the day of the first yellow fever vaccination. The rearrangement links TRBV4-1 to TRBJ2-2; 7 bases agree with TRBD2. CDR3 bases: TGCGCCAGCAGCCTTTATTTCCGGGACTACAACACCGGGGAGCTGTTTTTT. Translation: CASSLYFRDYNTGELFF.